Listed here is a single TCR beta chain. Its antigen specificity is not known. No per-base quality is available; no much larger clone lies one base away. The Qiagen DNeasy Blood and Tissue Kit was used to extract total genomic DNA from purified CD4+ T cells. Following immunoSEQ immunosequencing protocols, the TCRbeta CDR3 region, as defined by IMGT, was amplified and sequenced. On the study's bioinformatics: Preprocessing of raw sequence data for PCR and sequencing error correction was performed by the immunoSEQ service. Data were loaded into the immunoSEQ Analyzer and further analyzed with VDJtools v1.0.7. The paired Wilcoxon signed-rank test was used to test for differences between patients and controls. Here the immuneACCESS table is served through TCRdb, limited to in-frame sequences with V and J called. Missing clones are a known gap in these copies; in checked studies unresolved V genes cover under half, and the rest lacks a known reason. For V, J and clone size, that table is used; D and trimming come from the DNA. This sample gives about 19,000 clones in total; roughly 90% of them show up just once. The biggest ten clones account for about 0.6% of the sample.

This sample is drawn from a study of untreated major depressive disorder (dated by TCRdb to the late 2010s). Background for the entire study: A cross-sectional case-control design was used to compare T cell phenotype and TCR repertoire between antidepressant-free major depressive disorder patients and individually matched non-depressed controls. The TCRbeta sequencing followed up on differences in Vbeta 5.1, Vbeta 11 and Vbeta 22 usage that flow cytometry had shown in the whole cohort.

In the germline V gene (reference sequence), CDR1 corresponds to SGHNT and CDR2 to YYREEE. Inclusive of the bounding cysteine and phenylalanine, the CDR3 is 17 residues long. Just CDR3 DNA is preserved here, 51 bases in frame from base 1. Trimming removed 2 bases from V and 1 base from J, leaving 19 bases between the germline ends. Summary of the overall study and its limitations: For the sequencing comparisons, planned one-tailed tests were run on just three Vbeta families that had been chosen in advance. Strict matching and exclusion criteria produced a comparatively small study sample, limiting generalizability of findings. In every sequenced subject, all of the top five TRBV05-01 clones were private clones. In CD4+ T cells, sequencing confirmed that depressed patients used TRBV05-01 (Vbeta 5.1) more than controls did, with a one-tailed test giving p = 0.040. In the sequencing data, TRBV25-01 and TRBV02-01 usage matched the flow-cytometry pattern without reaching statistical significance.

Each depressed patient was matched pairwise with a non-depressed control on sex, age, current smoking status and body mass index. All participants were of European descent. Patients had a DSM-IV diagnosis of major depressive disorder with a Hamilton Rating Scale for Depression score of at least 18. For at least 8 weeks before enrollment, patients had taken no psychiatric medication of any kind, antidepressants included. Depression severity among patients ranged from moderate to severe. All participants were excluded for major medical conditions, Axis I/II comorbidities, regular medication or illicit drug use, or drinking over 100 g alcohol weekly. Approximately 30 ml of peripheral blood was drawn into EDTA tubes from each participant. CD4+ T cells were purified from thawed PBMCs by magnetic negative selection with the BD IMag Human CD4 T Lymphocyte Enrichment Set. A purity of about 95% was typically achieved with the CD4+ enrichment method, as confirmed by flow cytometry. TCRbeta sequencing was performed on a subgroup of roughly five case-control pairs selected blind to chemokine receptor expression and flow-cytometric repertoire skewing results. All blood samples were drawn in the morning at 8:00 a.m., and PBMCs were separated by Ficoll-Hypaque gradient centrifugation. PBMCs were gradually cooled to -80 degrees C for cryopreservation and then kept in liquid nitrogen until assay.

The rearrangement joined TRBV5-4 to TRBJ2-7, and TRBD1 may be the D gene, going by 5 matching bases. The sample taken for sequencing was CD4+ T cells from PBMCs. The receptor was derived from a woman between 35 and 50 years old with major depressive disorder. The CDR3 loop reads CASSLGIGAYQSYEQYF. The sequenced DNA: TGTGCCAGCAGCTTAGGTATAGGGGCCTATCAATCCTACGAGCAGTACTTC. The full variable domain, completed from the reference TRBV5-4 and TRBJ2-7 proteins outside the CDR3, reads ETGVTQSPTHLIKTRGQQVTLRCSSQSGHNTVSWYQQALGQGPQFIFQYYREEENGRGNFPPRFSGLQFPNYSSELNVNALELDDSALYLCASSLGIGAYQSYEQYFGPGTRLTVT.